This TCR beta chain originates from a study of control samples from healthy donors and cancer patients. The V gene's germline CDR1 is SEHNR and CDR2 FQNEAQ (reference sequence). The J segment lost 7 bases and the V segment lost 5 bases, leaving 7 bases of the junction unmatched. The CDR3 runs to 15 residues. Measured with immunoSEQ multiplex PCR; TCRdb has only the in-frame clones, and not every one. The sample contains 160,000 or so clones, about 94% of which appear only once. Sequences were obtained from PBMCs. The rearrangement joins TRBV7-9 to TRBJ1-4; 10 bases are a match to TRBD1. The sequence derives from a man in his sixties with colorectal cancer. The chain's CDR3 is CASSRQGAVGEKLFF. CDR3 nucleotides: TGTGCCAGCAGCCGACAGGGGGCGGTCGGTGAAAAACTGTTTTTT.